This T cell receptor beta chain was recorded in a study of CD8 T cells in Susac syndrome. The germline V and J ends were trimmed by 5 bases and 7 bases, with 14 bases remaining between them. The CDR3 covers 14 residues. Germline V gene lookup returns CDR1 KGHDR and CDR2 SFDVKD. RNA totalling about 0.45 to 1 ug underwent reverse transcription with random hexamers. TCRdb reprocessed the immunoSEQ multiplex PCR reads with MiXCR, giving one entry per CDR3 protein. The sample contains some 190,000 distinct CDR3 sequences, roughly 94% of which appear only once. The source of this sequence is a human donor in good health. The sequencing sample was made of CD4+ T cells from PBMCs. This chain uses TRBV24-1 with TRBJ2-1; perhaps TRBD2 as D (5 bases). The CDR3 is CATSVSERGNEQFF. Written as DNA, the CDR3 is TGTGCCACCAGTGTAAGCGAGAGAGGGAATGAGCAGTTCTTC.